This T cell receptor beta chain was found in a study of blood T cell repertoires in COVID-19. Study background: The United States, Italy and Spain were the sources of the acute and convalescent COVID-19 samples.

In the study's own analysis: Amplification of reference gene primers provided the estimated nucleated cell counts. The data were produced by immunoSEQ multiplex PCR, yet TCRdb's version contains in-frame clones alone and is incomplete. V and J calls and clone size are copied from that table; D and trimming were computed from the DNA. This table holds about 310,000 clones, nearly 90% found once. Enrolled through a virtual design, the participants were between roughly 18 and 100 years of age and came from 24 US areas. Two consecutive negative NP/OP PCR tests, clearance, or resolved symptoms defined Cohort 3 recovery. In germline, CDR1 is MNHEY, CDR2 SMNVEV (reference sequence). V lost 0 bases to trimming and J lost 2 bases, with 16 bases between them. This CDR3 comprises 17 residues.

The clonotype was recovered from a woman aged 30 to 39 who had recovered from COVID-19. The sample was PBMCs or T cells enriched from blood (not recorded which). This chain connects TRBV27 to TRBJ2-5; possible D gene TRBD2, 5 bases. The CDR3 DNA reads TGTGCCAGCAGTTTATCAGGTTGGGGAGCGGCTCAAGAGACCCAGTACTTC. It translates to CASSLSGWGAAQETQYF.